This T cell receptor beta chain emerged from a study of T cell changes during pregnancy in multiple sclerosis. Only in-frame clones appear in the TCRdb table, and some are missing; sequencing was by immunoSEQ multiplex PCR. Seen here are about 40,000 clones, roughly 93% observed once, and the top ten hold 0.35%. Germline V gives CDR1 SQVTM, CDR2 ANQGSEA. The CDR3 runs to 12 residues. Points on this clone: Sequence at one end of the junction differs from germline and may be a read error.

V is TRBV29-1 and J is TRBJ2-4; 9 nucleotides align to TRBD1. The sequence derives from a female donor with multiple sclerosis, enrolled in a pregnancy study. The material was CD4+ T cells from peripheral blood mononuclear cells, obtained after pregnancy. CDR3 DNA sequence: TGCAGCGCAGGGACAGGGAAAACCATTCAGTACTTC. Translated: CSAGTGKTIQYF. The variable domain in full, completed from reference TRBV29-1 and TRBJ2-4, reads SAVISQKPSRDICQRGTSLTIQCQVDSQVTMMFWYRQQPGQSLTLIATANQGSEATYESGFVIDKFPISRPNLTFSTLTVSNMSPEDSSIYLCSAGTGKTIQYFGAGTRLSVL.